Each of the 26 T cell receptor beta chains below was sequenced from the same sample in a study of molecular identifiers for immune sequencing clone quantification. TCRdb used MiXCR to reprocess the PCR reads, holding one entry per CDR3 protein. The sample yields over 550,000 distinct CDR3 sequences, 25% seen once. The specimen was naive CD8+ T cells from blood, with Jurkat cell RNA spiked in. Described subset: FACS-sorted CD8+CD4-CCR7+CD45RA+ naive T cells. The source of these receptors is a human donor in good health. Some libraries in this study had Jurkat cell RNA spiked in.

This clonotype was seen only a few times. The chain combines TRBV4-3 with TRBJ2-5, with 9 bases that match TRBD2. This CDR3 spans 17 amino acids. From germline, CDR1 is LGHNA and CDR2 YSLEER. Trimming at V came to 4 bases and at J to 3 bases, leaving 12 bases not matched to a gene. This CDR3 reads CASSPWGAGGPEETQYF. The CDR3 DNA sequence: TGCGCCAGCAGCCCCTGGGGAGCGGGAGGTCCGGAAGAGACCCAGTACTTC.

This clonotype was seen many times. CDR3 DNA: TGCGCCAGCAGCCAAGATCGCAGGGGACTCTATGGCTACACCTTC. Encoded protein: CASSQDRRGLYGYTF. V is TRBV4-3 and J is TRBJ1-2; D is possibly TRBD1 (6 bases). The V and J ends lost 0 bases and 4 bases respectively, with 12 bases between them. The CDR3 has 15 amino acids. Germline CDR1 LGHNA, CDR2 YSLEER.

This clonotype occurred a few times. A clone one base away is much larger, so this may be a read error. This CDR3 is missing its conserved last phenylalanine or tryptophan, likely due to a read error. The V call is TRBV29-1, the J call TRBJ2-3; D remains unclear. Germline values: CDR1 SQVTM, CDR2 ANQGSEA. The V end lost 3 bases, the J end lost 4 bases, and 8 bases lay between the germline ends. The CDR3 loop spans 12 amino acids. Written as DNA, the CDR3 is TGCAGCGTTGATGAGTTCTCAGATACGCAGTATTCT. This gives the protein CSVDEFSDTQYS.

This clonotype was detected many times. The gene calls are TRBV27 and TRBJ2-6, with 11 bases matching TRBD1. Looked up from germline, CDR1 is MNHEY and CDR2 is SMNVEV (reference sequence). V lost 6 bases to trimming and J lost 1 base; unmatched junction nucleotides: 5. The CDR3 extends over 17 amino acids. The chain's CDR3 is CASSRTGGASGANVLTF. In DNA, the CDR3 is TGTGCCAGCAGCCGGACAGGGGGCGCATCTGGGGCCAACGTCCTGACTTTC. The full variable domain, its missing parts supplied by reference TRBV27 and TRBJ2-6, is EAQVTQNPRYLITVTGKKLTVTCSQNMNHEYMSWYRQDPGLGLRQIYYSMNVEVTDKGDVPEGYKVSRKEKRNFPLILESPSPNQTSLYFCASSRTGGASGANVLTFGAGSRLTVL.

This clonotype occurred many times. The chain is built from TRBV5-4 and TRBJ2-5; the D gene is possibly TRBD1 (5 bases). V was pared by 0 bases and J by 2 bases, with 8 bases between. The CDR3 is 14 residues long. Germline lookup yields CDR1 SGHNT and CDR2 YYREEE (reference sequence). CDR3 in amino acids: CASSLEGVQETQYF. CDR3 nucleotide sequence: TGTGCCAGCAGCTTGGAAGGGGTTCAAGAGACCCAGTACTTC.

This clonotype showed up just a few times. This chain joins TRBV12-5 and TRBJ1-1, with D unclear. V was clipped by 1 base and J by 3 bases, with 9 bases between them. Germline assignment: CDR1 LGHNT and CDR2 FRNRAP. The CDR3 is 14 residues long. CDR3 DNA sequence: TGTGCTAGTGGTTTGGGGGTTTTGCACACTGAAGCTTTCTTT. It specifies CASGLGVLHTEAFF.

This clonotype has at least ten counts. One end of the junction does not line up with germline, which may come from a read error. The chain couples TRBV4-3 to TRBJ2-5; the D gene is possibly TRBD2 (6 bases). This CDR3 is built from 15 residues. CDR1 LGHNA and CDR2 YSLEER come from the germline V gene. DNA for the CDR3: TGCGCCAGCAGCCAAGAGCTGGACTACCAGGAGACCCAGTACTTC. It specifies CASSQELDYQETQYF.

The rearrangement uses TRBV7-9 and TRBJ2-5, with a possible D match to TRBD1 (7 bases). CDR3 length equals 14 residues. The germline gives CDR1 SEHNR, CDR2 FQNEAQ (reference sequence). V was clipped by 1 base and J by 4 bases, with 10 bases between them. CDR3 coding DNA: TGTGCCAGCAGCTTAGGCGGGACAGTAGAGACCCAGTACTTC. Protein sequence: CASSLGGTVETQYF. The variable domain in full, with the rest retrieved from reference TRBV7-9 and TRBJ2-5, is DTGVSQNPRHKITKRGQNVTFRCDPISEHNRLYWYRQTLGQGPEFLTYFQNEAQLEKSRLLSDRFSAERPKGSFSTLEIQRTEQGDSAMYLCASSLGGTVETQYFGPGTRLLVL.

A note on this clonotype: A much larger clone differs by one base, so this may be a read error. This likely comes from a read error, as the CDR3 has no conserved phenylalanine or tryptophan at its end. V usage is TRBV2 and J usage is TRBJ2-3; TRBD1 might be the D (6 bases). CDR3 size: 17 residues. V was cut by 6 bases and J by 6 bases, with 25 bases left in between. The V gene's germline CDR1 is SNHLY and CDR2 FYNNEI. CDR3 coding DNA: TGTGCCAGCAGACGGCAGGGGTTTAACCCAACCGGGGATACGCAGTATCTT. Amino acids: CASRRQGFNPTGDTQYL.

This sequence joins TRBV4-3 and TRBJ2-1; 7 positions agree with TRBD2. J was trimmed by 10 bases and V by 8 bases; bases with no gene match: 11. In germline, CDR1 is LGHNA, CDR2 YSLEER. CDR3 length: 13 amino acids. The CDR3 region is CASGGGVFEEQFF. The CDR3 region has the DNA TGCGCCAGCGGGGGGGGGGTGTTCGAAGAGCAGTTCTTC.

This chain links TRBV7-2 with TRBJ2-5, with 10 bases lining up with TRBD1. The germline gives CDR1 SGHTA, CDR2 FQGNSA. This CDR3 spans 15 amino acids. V lost 5 bases and J lost 2; bases outside the gene matches: 5. The CDR3 DNA reads as TGTGCCAGCAGCAGACAGGGGGCAAGTCAAGAGACCCAGTACTTC. This sequence encodes CASSRQGASQETQYF.

This clonotype was counted only a few times. The V gene is TRBV9, the J gene TRBJ1-5; D is undetermined. The ends were cut back, 4 bases at V and 6 bases at J, with 14 bases in the middle. The CDR3 sequence is 14 residues long. Germline V lookup: CDR1 SGDLS, CDR2 YYNGEE. This chain's CDR3 is CASSPGVAAQPQHF. CDR3 bases: TGTGCCAGCAGCCCTGGGGTTGCGGCTCAGCCCCAGCATTTT.

This clonotype was found a few times. This sequence joins TRBV6-2 or TRBV6-3 and TRBJ1-5; D is perhaps TRBD1 (5 bases). Germline values: CDR1 MNHEY, CDR2 SVGEGT. With 0 bases removed from V and 2 bases from J, the gap between germline ends came to 20 bases. The CDR3 has 19 amino acids. Here the CDR3 DNA reads TGTGCCAGCAGTTACTCATCTTTTCATGACAGCCTGGGCAATCAGCCCCAGCATTTT. It specifies CASSYSSFHDSLGNQPQHF.

There are a few counts of this clonotype. The J gene is TRBJ2-1, the V gene TRBV14, with 9 bases lining up with TRBD1. The CDR3 is 15 residues long. After removal of 3 bases from V and 2 bases from J, the junction contained 2 bases not matched to a gene. Germline V gives CDR1 SGHDN, CDR2 FVKESK. The DNA for the CDR3 is TGTGCCAGCAGCCACTGGGACAGGGCCTACAATGAGCAGTTCTTC. Protein product: CASSHWDRAYNEQFF.

This clonotype was observed a handful of times. This may arise from a read error, as a much more abundant clone is one base away. The chain carries TRBV29-1 and TRBJ2-7; D is unclear. Trimming shortened V by 5 bases and J by 0 bases, and 14 bases separated the two germline ends. Germline V lookup: CDR1 SQVTM, CDR2 ANQGSEA. The CDR3 contains 14 residues. The CDR3: CSVLGYRSSYEQYF. The CDR3 region has the DNA TGCAGCGTTCTCGGGTACCGAAGCTCCTACGAGCAGTACTTC.

This clonotype was seen many times. The chain couples TRBV4-3 to TRBJ1-5, with 10 bases matching TRBD1. Germline-derived CDR1 and CDR2 are LGHNA and YSLEER. CDR3 length: 14 residues. J gave up 5 bases and V 3 bases, and 1 base lay outside the gene matches. The CDR3 region has the DNA TGCGCCAGCAGCCATGGGACAGGGGATCAGCCCCAGCATTTT. Translating it yields CASSHGTGDQPQHF.

The J gene is TRBJ2-7, the V gene TRBV9; perhaps D is TRBD1 or TRBD2 (6 bases each). This CDR3 has 14 amino acids. V was trimmed by 0 bases and J by 6 bases, leaving 13 bases between them. Germline assignment: CDR1 SGDLS and CDR2 YYNGEE. In DNA form, the CDR3 reads TGTGCCAGCAGCGTAGAGATAGGGGGAGGCGAGCAGTACTTC. Its translation: CASSVEIGGGEQYF. Variable domain in full (rest from reference TRBV9 and TRBJ2-7): DSGVTQTPKHLITATGQRVTLRCSPRSGDLSVYWYQQSLDQGLQFLIQYYNGEERAKGNILERFSAQQFPDLHSELNLSSLELGDSALYFCASSVEIGGGEQYFGPGTRLTVT.

With respect to this clonotype: Possible read error: a much larger clone is one base away. The chain combines TRBV7-4 with TRBJ1-1; unclear D gene. The germline V gene has CDR1 SGHVT and CDR2 SQSDAQ. The V and J ends lost 8 bases and 1 base respectively, with 17 bases between them. The length of the CDR3 is 15 residues. CDR3 nucleotide sequence: TGTGCCAGCTCAGATCCCCGGGCAGGGAACACTGAAGCTTTCTTT. It is translated as CASSDPRAGNTEAFF. Together with reference TRBV7-4 and TRBJ1-1, the CDR3 gives the full variable domain: GAGVSQSPRYKVAKRGRDVALRCDSISGHVTLYWYRQTLGQGSEVLTYSQSDAQRDKSGRPSGRFSAERPERSVSTLKIQRTEQGDSAVYLCASSDPRAGNTEAFFGQGTRLTVV.

Worth noting for this clonotype: One base away lies a much larger clone, so this may be a sequencing read error. The chain recombines TRBV28 with TRBJ1-1; unclear D gene. CDR1 MDHEN and CDR2 SYDVKM come from the germline V gene. CDR3 length: 13 residues. The CDR3, as DNA: TGTGCCAGCAGTTTACGAACCGGGGTTGAAGCTCTCTTT. Translation gives CASSLRTGVEALF.

In this sample, this clonotype turned up a few times. The chain recombines TRBV7-9 with TRBJ2-1; no firm D call. Trimming stripped 8 bases from V and 7 bases from J, with 9 bases between. CDR3 length: 11 residues. Germline CDR1 reads SEHNR; CDR2 reads FQNEAQ (reference sequence). CDR3 loop: CASQLRNEQFF. The CDR3 nucleotides read TGTGCCAGCCAGCTTCGGAATGAGCAGTTCTTC.

This clonotype was counted many times. V is TRBV9 and J is TRBJ2-3; a possible D gene is TRBD2 (5 bases). CDR3 size: 15 residues. Germline CDR1 is SGDLS and CDR2 is YYNGEE. Trimming stripped 2 bases from V and 0 bases from J, with 10 bases between. The CDR3 nucleotides read TGTGCCAGCAGCGTTGAGGGCCCTAGCACAGATACGCAGTATTTT. This encodes CASSVEGPSTDTQYF. Combining the CDR3 with reference TRBV9 and TRBJ2-3 gives the whole variable domain DSGVTQTPKHLITATGQRVTLRCSPRSGDLSVYWYQQSLDQGLQFLIQYYNGEERAKGNILERFSAQQFPDLHSELNLSSLELGDSALYFCASSVEGPSTDTQYFGPGTRLTVL.

This clonotype was detected a few times. CDR3 protein: CASSQGLFSYEQYF. As DNA, the CDR3 is TGTGCCAGCAGTCAGGGGCTATTTTCCTACGAGCAGTACTTC. The V call is TRBV6-5, the J call TRBJ2-7; a possible D gene is TRBD1 (6 bases). Germline lookup yields CDR1 MNHEY and CDR2 SVGAGI. The ends were cut back, 5 bases at V and 1 base at J, with 12 bases in the middle. CDR3 length equals 14 residues.

There are many counts of this clonotype. The chain recombines TRBV6-5 with TRBJ2-3; D uncertain. The V end was cut by 5 bases, the J end by 2 bases, with 11 bases between. Looked up from germline, CDR1 is MNHEY and CDR2 is SVGAGI. This CDR3 comprises 14 residues. The DNA of the CDR3 is TGTGCCAGCAGTGGACGGGCATACACAGATACGCAGTATTTT. Encoded protein: CASSGRAYTDTQYF.

The chain carries TRBV12-3 or TRBV12-4 and TRBJ1-5, with D possibly TRBD1 on 5 matching bases. CDR3 length: 14 amino acids. Between the trimmed V and J ends, which lost 4 bases and 0 bases, there was a span of 7 bases. CDR3 in amino acids: CASSWDGSNQPQHF. Here the CDR3 DNA reads TGTGCCAGCAGTTGGGACGGTAGCAATCAGCCCCAGCATTTT.

Remarks on this clonotype: No conserved phenylalanine or tryptophan is present at the end of the CDR3, so a read error is the likely explanation. The rearrangement uses TRBV7-9 and TRBJ2-1; D unresolved. Trimming pared 5 bases from V and 5 bases from J, leaving 10 bases between. CDR3 length: 13 residues. From germline, CDR1 is SEHNR and CDR2 FQNEAQ (reference sequence). This chain's CDR3 is CASSPTLNNEQFL. The CDR3 DNA reads as TGTGCCAGCAGCCCCACACTAAACAATGAGCAGTTCCTC.

The chain links TRBV27 to TRBJ2-1; 7 bases fit TRBD2. From germline, CDR1 is MNHEY and CDR2 SMNVEV (reference sequence). This CDR3 spans 15 amino acids. J was trimmed by 6 bases and V by 5 bases; bases with no gene match: 10. DNA for the CDR3: TGTGCCAGCAGTCACGGACTAGTGGGTGCCAATGAGCAGTTCTTC. Translating it yields CASSHGLVGANEQFF.